These T cell receptor beta chains were read from a single sample in a study of beta chain features in type 1 diabetes. Measured with immunoSEQ multiplex PCR; TCRdb has only the in-frame clones, and not every one. The sample holds hundreds of thousands of clones, roughly 13% seen once. Sequenced material: naive CD4+ T cells from blood. The source is a man aged 18 to 30 with type 1 diabetes. Both conserved end residues are part of each CDR3. Fields, in order: J gene, clone size, V gene, D gene, CDR3 protein, CDR3 DNA. The D gene is left open where the match is weak. Only some rows state a clone size, as once, few, many or a class for expanded clones.

j_gene: TRBJ2-7; abundance: .; v_gene: TRBV6-5; d_gene: TRBD1; CDR3aa: CASRGTEGAQYF; CDR3nt: TGTGCCAGCAGGGGGACAGAGGGAGCGCAGTACTTC
j_gene: TRBJ2-3; abundance: .; v_gene: TRBV19; d_gene: .; CDR3aa: CASTFGADTQYF; CDR3nt: TGTGCCAGTACCTTTGGGGCAGATACGCAGTATTTT
j_gene: TRBJ2-5; abundance: few; v_gene: TRBV5-1; d_gene: .; CDR3aa: CASSNPEETQYF; CDR3nt: TGCGCCAGCAGCAACCCCGAAGAGACCCAGTACTTC
j_gene: TRBJ1-1; abundance: .; v_gene: TRBV10-3; d_gene: .; CDR3aa: CAITNGGLNTEAFF; CDR3nt: TGTGCCATCACTAATGGGGGGCTGAACACTGAAGCTTTCTTT
j_gene: TRBJ1-1; abundance: .; v_gene: TRBV10-3; d_gene: .; CDR3aa: CAIRPAAINTEAFF; CDR3nt: TGTGCCATCAGGCCGGCCGCAATCAACACTGAAGCTTTCTTT
j_gene: TRBJ2-5; abundance: .; v_gene: TRBV19; d_gene: .; CDR3aa: CASSVPGGRETQYF; CDR3nt: TGTGCCAGTAGTGTTCCAGGAGGGAGAGAGACCCAGTACTTC
j_gene: TRBJ2-3; abundance: .; v_gene: TRBV6-6; d_gene: TRBD2; CDR3aa: CATWTSQRSDTQYF; CDR3nt: TGTGCCACCTGGACTAGCCAGCGATCAGATACGCAGTATTTT
j_gene: TRBJ2-5; abundance: few; v_gene: TRBV5-1; d_gene: .; CDR3aa: CASSFPEETQYF; CDR3nt: TGCGCCAGCAGCTTCCCGGAAGAGACCCAGTACTTC
j_gene: TRBJ2-4; abundance: .; v_gene: TRBV15; d_gene: .; CDR3aa: CATSRGVIEVKNIQYF; CDR3nt: TGTGCCACCAGCAGAGGGGTGATAGAAGTCAAAAACATTCAGTACTTC
j_gene: TRBJ1-5; abundance: .; v_gene: TRBV2; d_gene: TRBD1; CDR3aa: CASKGGQGEQPQHF; CDR3nt: TGTGCCAGCAAAGGTGGACAGGGGGAACAGCCCCAGCATTTT
j_gene: TRBJ1-1; abundance: .; v_gene: TRBV25-1; d_gene: .; CDR3aa: CASMAAGLGTEAFF; CDR3nt: TGTGCCAGCATGGCTGCAGGGCTCGGCACTGAAGCTTTCTTT
j_gene: TRBJ2-7; abundance: .; v_gene: TRBV9; d_gene: .; CDR3aa: CASSATGAYEQYF; CDR3nt: TGTGCCAGCAGCGCGACAGGAGCCTACGAGCAGTACTTC
j_gene: TRBJ2-2; abundance: few; v_gene: TRBV13; d_gene: .; CDR3aa: CASSLHRSNTGELFF; CDR3nt: TGTGCCAGCAGCTTACACAGGTCGAACACCGGGGAGCTGTTTTTT
j_gene: TRBJ2-7; abundance: .; v_gene: TRBV10-3; d_gene: TRBD1; CDR3aa: CAISDWTGYEQYF; CDR3nt: TGTGCCATCAGTGACTGGACAGGCTACGAGCAGTACTTC
j_gene: TRBJ2-2; abundance: few; v_gene: TRBV25-1; d_gene: .; CDR3aa: CASSEAGKNSGELFF; CDR3nt: TGTGCCAGCAGTGAGGCAGGGAAAAACTCCGGGGAGCTGTTTTTT
j_gene: TRBJ2-7; abundance: .; v_gene: TRBV14; d_gene: .; CDR3aa: CASSQRSGNYEQYF; CDR3nt: TGTGCCAGCAGCCAAAGATCAGGGAACTACGAGCAGTACTTC
j_gene: TRBJ1-2; abundance: few; v_gene: TRBV29-1; d_gene: TRBD1; CDR3aa: CSVEDLEQGLRNGYTF; CDR3nt: TGCAGCGTTGAAGATCTTGAACAGGGGCTAAGAAATGGCTACACCTTC
j_gene: TRBJ2-1; abundance: few; v_gene: TRBV29-1; d_gene: .; CDR3aa: CSVLRANEQFF; CDR3nt: TGCAGCGTTCTTCGCGCGAATGAGCAGTTCTTC
j_gene: TRBJ1-2; abundance: few; v_gene: TRBV9; d_gene: .; CDR3aa: CASSVVETLNYGYTF; CDR3nt: TGTGCCAGCAGCGTAGTCGAGACATTAAACTATGGCTACACCTTC